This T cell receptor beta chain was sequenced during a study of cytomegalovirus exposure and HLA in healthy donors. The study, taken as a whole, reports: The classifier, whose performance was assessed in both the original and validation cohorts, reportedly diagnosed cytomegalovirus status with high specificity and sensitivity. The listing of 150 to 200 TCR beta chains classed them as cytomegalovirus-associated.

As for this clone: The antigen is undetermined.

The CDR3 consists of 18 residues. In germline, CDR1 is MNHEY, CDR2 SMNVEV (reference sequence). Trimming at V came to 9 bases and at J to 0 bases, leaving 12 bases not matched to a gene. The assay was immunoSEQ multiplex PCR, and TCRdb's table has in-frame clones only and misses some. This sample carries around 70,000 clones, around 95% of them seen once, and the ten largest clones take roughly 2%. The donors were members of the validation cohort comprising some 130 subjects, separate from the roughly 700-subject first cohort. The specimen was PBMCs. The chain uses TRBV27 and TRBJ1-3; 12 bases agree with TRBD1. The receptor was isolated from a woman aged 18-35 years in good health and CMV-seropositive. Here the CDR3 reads CASTRLGTGGISGNTIYF. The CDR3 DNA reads TGTGCCAGTACCCGGCTTGGGACAGGGGGCATCTCTGGAAACACCATATATTTT.